The clone carrying this T cell receptor (beta chain) has more than one count but fewer than ten. Antigen: not known. The source of the sample is a study of T-cell reconstitution after alpha-beta-depleted transplantation in children. Study-wide findings and caveats: By one year post-transplant, T-cell counts and diversity largely arose from T cells that were newly produced. Alpha-beta T cells present about two months after transplant were reported to originate from several hundred expanded graft clones.

It was with unique molecular identifiers that the TCRbeta library was prepared. TCRdb used MiXCR to reprocess the PCR reads, holding one entry per CDR3 protein. Seen here are some 440,000 distinct CDR3 sequences, around 15% observed once, and the top ten hold around 28%. The ends lost 3 bases at V and 2 bases at J; junction bases unmatched: 5. The CDR3 consists of 16 residues. Per the germline V gene, CDR1 is LGHDT and CDR2 is YNNKEL (reference sequence). The chain couples TRBV3-1 to TRBJ2-7; TRBD2 matches 12 bases. This clonotype was obtained from a boy younger than two who had a stem cell transplant for Wiskott-Aldrich syndrome, so the T cells may come from the graft donor. This sample comprised PBMCs, mostly from graft donor cells, obtained 360 days after TCRalphabeta/CD19-depleted stem cell transplant. In nucleotides, the CDR3 is TGTGCCAGCAGCCACCTACTAGCGGGAGGCCCCTACGAGCAGTACTTC. Translated, it gives CASSHLLAGGPYEQYF.